This T cell receptor beta chain stems from a study of blood T cell repertoires in COVID-19. Study as a whole: Donors in the United States, Italy and Spain gave samples during acute or convalescent COVID-19.

This CDR3 contains 16 residues. Germline CDR1 reads SEHNR; CDR2 reads FQNEAQ (reference sequence). Trimming removed 3 bases from V and 1 base from J; junction bases left unmatched: 8. Here immunoSEQ multiplex PCR was the method, and the copy in TCRdb shows in-frame clones only, minus some. The profile shows approximately 100,000 clones, roughly 85% of them singletons. This clone was picked up one time. Sequenced: peripheral blood. This receptor was identified in an elderly man with acute or convalescent COVID-19. J is TRBJ1-1 and V is TRBV7-9; TRBD1 agrees at 7 bases. The CDR3 sequence is CASSFLQGVGNTEAFF. Here the CDR3 DNA reads TGTGCCAGCAGCTTTCTGCAGGGGGTGGGGAACACTGAAGCTTTCTTT.